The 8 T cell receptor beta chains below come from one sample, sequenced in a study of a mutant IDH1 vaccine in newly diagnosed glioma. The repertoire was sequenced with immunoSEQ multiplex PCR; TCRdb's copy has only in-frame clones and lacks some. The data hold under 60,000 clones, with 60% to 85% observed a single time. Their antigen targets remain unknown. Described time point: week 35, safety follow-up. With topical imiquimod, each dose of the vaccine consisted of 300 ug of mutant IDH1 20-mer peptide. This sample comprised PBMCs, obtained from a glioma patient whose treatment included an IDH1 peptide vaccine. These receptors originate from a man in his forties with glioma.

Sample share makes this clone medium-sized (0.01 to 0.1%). The CDR3 loop reads CASSLVVGQTSGAFF. The CDR3 DNA is TGTGCCAGCAGCTTAGTGGTCGGCCAGACCTCCGGCGCTTTCTTT. The chain has TRBV7-2 and TRBJ1-1; D not certain. With 1 base removed from V and 11 bases from J, the gap between germline ends came to 20 bases. The CDR3 contains 15 residues. The germline CDR1 and CDR2 sequences are SGHTA and FQGNSA.

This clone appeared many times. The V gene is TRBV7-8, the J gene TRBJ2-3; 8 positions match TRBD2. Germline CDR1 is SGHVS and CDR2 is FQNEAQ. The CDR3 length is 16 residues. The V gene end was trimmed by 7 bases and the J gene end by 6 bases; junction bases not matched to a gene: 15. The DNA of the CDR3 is TGTGCCAGCACCGCCAGACCGGAGCGGGAGCTGGATACGCAGTATTTT. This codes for CASTARPERELDTQYF.

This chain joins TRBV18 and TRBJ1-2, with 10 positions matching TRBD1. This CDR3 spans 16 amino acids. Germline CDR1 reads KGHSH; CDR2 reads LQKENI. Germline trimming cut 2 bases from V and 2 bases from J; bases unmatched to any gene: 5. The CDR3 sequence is CASSPRDRGGNYGYTF. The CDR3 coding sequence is TGTGCCAGCTCACCAAGGGACAGGGGAGGCAACTATGGCTACACCTTC.

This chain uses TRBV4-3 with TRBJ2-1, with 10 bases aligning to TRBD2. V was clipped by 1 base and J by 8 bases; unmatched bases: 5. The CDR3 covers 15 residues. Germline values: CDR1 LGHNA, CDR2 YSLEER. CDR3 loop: CASSQGASGSYEQFF. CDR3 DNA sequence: TGCGCCAGCAGCCAAGGGGCTAGCGGGAGTTATGAGCAGTTCTTC.

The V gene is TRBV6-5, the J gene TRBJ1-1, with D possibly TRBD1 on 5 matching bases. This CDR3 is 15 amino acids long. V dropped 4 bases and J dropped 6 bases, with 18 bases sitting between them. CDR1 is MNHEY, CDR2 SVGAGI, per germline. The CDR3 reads CASSLHRTGTAEAFF. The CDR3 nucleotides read TGTGCCAGCAGTTTACACCGGACGGGGACGGCTGAAGCTTTCTTT.

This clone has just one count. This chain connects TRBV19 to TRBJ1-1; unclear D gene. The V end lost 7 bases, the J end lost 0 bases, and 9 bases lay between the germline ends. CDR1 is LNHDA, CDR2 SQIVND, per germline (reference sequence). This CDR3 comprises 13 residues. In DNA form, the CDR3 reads TGTGCCAGTAATCAGTACATGAACACTGAAGCTTTCTTT. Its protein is CASNQYMNTEAFF.

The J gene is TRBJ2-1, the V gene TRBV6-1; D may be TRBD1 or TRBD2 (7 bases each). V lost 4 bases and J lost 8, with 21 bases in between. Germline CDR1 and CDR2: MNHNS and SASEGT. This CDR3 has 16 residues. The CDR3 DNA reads TGTGCCAGCAGTGCCTTTGAAGCGGGGCAGGGGGATGAGCAGTTCTTC. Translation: CASSAFEAGQGDEQFF.

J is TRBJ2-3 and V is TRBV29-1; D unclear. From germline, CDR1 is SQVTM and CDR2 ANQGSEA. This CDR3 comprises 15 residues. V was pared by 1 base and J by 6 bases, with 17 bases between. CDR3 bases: TGCAGCGTTGAAGGCCCGACCGTCGTTGGTGATACGCAGTATTTT. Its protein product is CSVEGPTVVGDTQYF.